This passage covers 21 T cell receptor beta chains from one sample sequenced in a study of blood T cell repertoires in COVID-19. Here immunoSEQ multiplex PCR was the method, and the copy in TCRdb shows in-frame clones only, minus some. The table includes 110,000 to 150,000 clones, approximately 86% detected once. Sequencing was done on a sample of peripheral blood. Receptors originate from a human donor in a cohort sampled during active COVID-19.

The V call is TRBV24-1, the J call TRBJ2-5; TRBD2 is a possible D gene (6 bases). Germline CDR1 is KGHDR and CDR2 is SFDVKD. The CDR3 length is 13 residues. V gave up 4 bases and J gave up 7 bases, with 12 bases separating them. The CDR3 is CATSDQPGGTQYF. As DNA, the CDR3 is TGTGCCACCAGTGACCAGCCCGGGGGGACCCAGTACTTC.

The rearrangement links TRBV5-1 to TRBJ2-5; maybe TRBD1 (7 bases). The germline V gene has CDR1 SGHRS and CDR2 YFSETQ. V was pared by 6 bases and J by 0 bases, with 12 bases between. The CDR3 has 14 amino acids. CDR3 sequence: CASTAGGYQETQYF. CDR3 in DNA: TGCGCCAGCACGGCAGGGGGGTACCAAGAGACCCAGTACTTC.

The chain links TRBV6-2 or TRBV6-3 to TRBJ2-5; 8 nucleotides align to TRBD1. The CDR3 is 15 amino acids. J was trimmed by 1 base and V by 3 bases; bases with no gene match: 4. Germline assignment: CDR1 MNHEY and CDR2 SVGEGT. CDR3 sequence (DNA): TGTGCCAGCAGTTATCAGGGGGCCGGCCAAGAGACCCAGTACTTC. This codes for CASSYQGAGQETQYF.

The chain's CDR3 is CATSGGQGVFYGYTF. CDR3 bases: TGTGCCACCAGCGGGGGACAGGGGGTTTTCTATGGCTACACCTTC. The chain carries TRBV15 and TRBJ1-2; 11 nucleotides align to TRBD1. V shed 5 bases and J 4 bases; nucleotides not matched to a gene: 6. Germline lookup yields CDR1 LNHNV and CDR2 YYDKDF (reference sequence). This CDR3 has 15 residues. Complete variable domain (other parts from reference TRBV15 and TRBJ1-2): DAMVIQNPRYQVTQFGKPVTLSCSQTLNHNVMYWYQQKSSQAPKLLFHYYDKDFNNEADTPDNFQSRRPNTSFCFLDIRSPGLGDTAMYLCATSGGQGVFYGYTFGSGTRLTVV.

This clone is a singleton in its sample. CDR3 bases: TGTGCCAGCAGCCCGACTCGATCCTACAATGAGCAGTTCTTC. It yields the protein CASSPTRSYNEQFF. The chain has TRBV7-9 and TRBJ2-1; D ambiguous. The germline CDR1 and CDR2 sequences are SEHNR and FQNEAQ (reference sequence). The ends were cut back, 5 bases at V and 1 base at J, with 9 bases in the middle. The CDR3 is 14 residues long.

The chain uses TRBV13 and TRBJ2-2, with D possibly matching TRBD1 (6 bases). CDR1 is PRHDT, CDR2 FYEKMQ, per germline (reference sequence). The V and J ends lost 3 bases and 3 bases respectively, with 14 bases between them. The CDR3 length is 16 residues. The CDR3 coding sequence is TGTGCCAGCAGCTTCTCAGGGGCGTGGGACACCGGGGAGCTGTTTTTT. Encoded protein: CASSFSGAWDTGELFF.

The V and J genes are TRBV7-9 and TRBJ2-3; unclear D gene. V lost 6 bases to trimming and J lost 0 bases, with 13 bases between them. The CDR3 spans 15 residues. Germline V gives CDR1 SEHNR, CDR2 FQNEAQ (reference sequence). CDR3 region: CASSPYRSSTDTQYF. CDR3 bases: TGTGCCAGCAGTCCTTACCGGTCTAGCACAGATACGCAGTATTTT.

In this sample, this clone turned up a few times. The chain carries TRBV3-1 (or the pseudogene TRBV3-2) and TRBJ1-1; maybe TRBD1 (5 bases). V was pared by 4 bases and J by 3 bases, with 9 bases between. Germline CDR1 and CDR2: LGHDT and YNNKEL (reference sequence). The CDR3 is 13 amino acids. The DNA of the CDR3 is TGTGCCAGCAGCCGAGGGGAGGACACTGAAGCTTTCTTT. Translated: CASSRGEDTEAFF.

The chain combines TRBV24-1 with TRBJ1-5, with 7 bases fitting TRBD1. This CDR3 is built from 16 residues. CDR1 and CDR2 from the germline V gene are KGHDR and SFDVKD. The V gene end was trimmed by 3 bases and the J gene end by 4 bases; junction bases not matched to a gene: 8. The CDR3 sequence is CATSDTRQGGNQPQHF. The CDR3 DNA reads TGTGCCACCAGTGATACCCGACAGGGCGGGAATCAGCCCCAGCATTTT.

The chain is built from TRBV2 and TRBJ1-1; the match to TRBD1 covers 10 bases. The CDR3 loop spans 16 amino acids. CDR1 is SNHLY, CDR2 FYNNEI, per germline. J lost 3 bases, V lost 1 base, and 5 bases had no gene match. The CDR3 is CASSEGGTGVHTEAFF. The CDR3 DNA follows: TGTGCCAGCAGTGAAGGCGGGACAGGGGTGCACACTGAAGCTTTCTTT.

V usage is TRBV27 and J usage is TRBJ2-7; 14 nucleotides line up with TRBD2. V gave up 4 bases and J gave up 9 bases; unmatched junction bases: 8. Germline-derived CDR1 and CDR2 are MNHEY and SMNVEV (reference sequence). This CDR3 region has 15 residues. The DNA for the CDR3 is TGTGCCAGCAGTTCCCGGACTAGCGGGAGGATTGGGCAGTACTTC. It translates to CASSSRTSGRIGQYF.

The CDR3 loop is CASSFGGIYNEQFF. The CDR3 region has the DNA TGTGCCAGCAGCTTCGGGGGGATCTACAATGAGCAGTTCTTC. The chain combines TRBV13 with TRBJ2-1; 7 nucleotides match TRBD2. There are 14 residues in the CDR3. The trim removed 3 bases at V and 3 bases at J, leaving 2 bases unmatched. Germline V gene data show CDR1 as PRHDT and CDR2 as FYEKMQ (reference sequence).

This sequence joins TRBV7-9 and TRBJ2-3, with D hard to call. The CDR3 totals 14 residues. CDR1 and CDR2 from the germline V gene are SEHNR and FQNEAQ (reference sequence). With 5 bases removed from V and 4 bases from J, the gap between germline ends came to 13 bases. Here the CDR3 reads CASSPPTSPDTQYF. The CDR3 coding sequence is TGTGCCAGCAGCCCCCCGACAAGCCCAGATACGCAGTATTTT.

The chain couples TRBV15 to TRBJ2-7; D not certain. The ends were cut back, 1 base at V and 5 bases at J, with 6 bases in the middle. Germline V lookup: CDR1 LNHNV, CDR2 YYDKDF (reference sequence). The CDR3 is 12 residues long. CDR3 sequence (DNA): TGTGCCACCAGCAGAGTTGAGAACGAGCAGTACTTC. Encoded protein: CATSRVENEQYF.

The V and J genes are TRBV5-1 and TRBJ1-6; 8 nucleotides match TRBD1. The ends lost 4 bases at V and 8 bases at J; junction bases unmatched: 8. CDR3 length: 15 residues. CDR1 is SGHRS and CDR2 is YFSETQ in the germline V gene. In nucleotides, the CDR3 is TGCGCCAGCAGCCCATGGACAGGGTTGGATTCACCCCTCCACTTT. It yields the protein CASSPWTGLDSPLHF.

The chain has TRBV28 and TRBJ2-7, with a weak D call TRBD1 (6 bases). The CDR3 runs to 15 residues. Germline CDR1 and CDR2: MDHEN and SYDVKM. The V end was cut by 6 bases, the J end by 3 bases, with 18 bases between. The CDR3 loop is CASSLAQGMSYEQYF. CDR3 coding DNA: TGTGCCAGCAGCCTAGCCCAGGGGATGAGCTACGAGCAGTACTTC.

The CDR3 spells CASSAQETQYF. CDR3 DNA sequence: TGTGCCAGTAGTGCGCAAGAGACCCAGTACTTC. The rearrangement joins TRBV19 to TRBJ2-5; D gene uncertain. The germline V gene has CDR1 LNHDA and CDR2 SQIVND (reference sequence). V was shortened by 5 bases and J by 2 bases, with 3 bases between the two germline ends. The CDR3 is made up of 11 amino acids.

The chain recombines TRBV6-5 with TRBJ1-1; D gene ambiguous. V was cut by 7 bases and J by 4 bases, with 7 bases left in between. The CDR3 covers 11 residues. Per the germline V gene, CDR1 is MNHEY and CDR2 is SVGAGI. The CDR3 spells CASIPITEAFF. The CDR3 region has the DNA TGTGCCAGCATTCCCATCACTGAAGCTTTCTTT.

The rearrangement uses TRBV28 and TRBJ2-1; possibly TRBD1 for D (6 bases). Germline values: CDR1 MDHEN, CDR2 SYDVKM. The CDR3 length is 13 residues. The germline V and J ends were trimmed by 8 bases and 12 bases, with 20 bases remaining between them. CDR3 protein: CASQLQGPKAQFF. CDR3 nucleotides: TGTGCCAGCCAACTACAGGGTCCGAAGGCGCAGTTCTTC.

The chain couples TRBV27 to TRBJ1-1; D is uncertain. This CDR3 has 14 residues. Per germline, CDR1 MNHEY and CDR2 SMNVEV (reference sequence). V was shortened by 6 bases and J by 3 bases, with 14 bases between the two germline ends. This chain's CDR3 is CASSQHRAHTEAFF. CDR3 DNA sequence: TGTGCCAGCAGCCAACATCGAGCGCACACTGAAGCTTTCTTT.

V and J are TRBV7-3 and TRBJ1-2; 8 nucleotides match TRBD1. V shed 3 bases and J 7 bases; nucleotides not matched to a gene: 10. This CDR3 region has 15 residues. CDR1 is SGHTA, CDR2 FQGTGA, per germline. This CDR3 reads CASSFTRQGALGYTF. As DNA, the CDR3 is TGTGCCAGCAGCTTCACACGGCAGGGGGCGCTTGGCTACACCTTC.